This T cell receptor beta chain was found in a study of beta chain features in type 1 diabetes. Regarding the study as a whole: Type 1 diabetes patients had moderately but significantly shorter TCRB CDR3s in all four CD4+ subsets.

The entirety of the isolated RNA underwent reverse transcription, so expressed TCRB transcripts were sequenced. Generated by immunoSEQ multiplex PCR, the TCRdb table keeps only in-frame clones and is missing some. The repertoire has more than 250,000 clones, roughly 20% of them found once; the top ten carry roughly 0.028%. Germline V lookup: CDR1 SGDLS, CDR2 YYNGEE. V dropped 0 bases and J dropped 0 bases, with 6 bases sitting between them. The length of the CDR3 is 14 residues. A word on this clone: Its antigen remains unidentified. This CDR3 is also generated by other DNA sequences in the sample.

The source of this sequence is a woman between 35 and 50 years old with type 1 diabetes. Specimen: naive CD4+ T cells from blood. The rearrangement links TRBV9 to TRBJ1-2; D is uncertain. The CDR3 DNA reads TGTGCCAGCAGCGTAGGGTCGGCTAACTATGGCTACACCTTC. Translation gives CASSVGSANYGYTF.